Listed here is a single TCR beta chain. Its matching antigen is unknown. Profiled with immunoSEQ multiplex PCR; TCRdb holds only in-frame clones, not every one. The sample contains around 260,000 clones, around 90% of which appear only once. This entry belongs to a study of cytomegalovirus exposure and HLA in healthy donors. Study observations and caveats: The study labeled approximately 150 TCR beta chains cytomegalovirus-associated. There were some public TCRs occurring in many donors, but most TCR sequences were rare.

The donors were members of the validation cohort comprising approximately 120 subjects, separate from the roughly 690-subject first cohort. The sequencing sample was made of PBMCs. The clonotype originates from a woman in her thirties in good health and CMV-seronegative.

As DNA, the CDR3 is TGTGCCAGCAGTCCCACTTGGAGCTACGAGCAGTACTTC. Translating gives CASSPTWSYEQYF. The rearrangement links TRBV27 to TRBJ2-7; D ambiguous. V was cut by 5 bases and J by 3 bases, with 11 bases left in between. This CDR3 comprises 13 residues. The germline V gene encodes CDR1 MNHEY and CDR2 SMNVEV (reference sequence).